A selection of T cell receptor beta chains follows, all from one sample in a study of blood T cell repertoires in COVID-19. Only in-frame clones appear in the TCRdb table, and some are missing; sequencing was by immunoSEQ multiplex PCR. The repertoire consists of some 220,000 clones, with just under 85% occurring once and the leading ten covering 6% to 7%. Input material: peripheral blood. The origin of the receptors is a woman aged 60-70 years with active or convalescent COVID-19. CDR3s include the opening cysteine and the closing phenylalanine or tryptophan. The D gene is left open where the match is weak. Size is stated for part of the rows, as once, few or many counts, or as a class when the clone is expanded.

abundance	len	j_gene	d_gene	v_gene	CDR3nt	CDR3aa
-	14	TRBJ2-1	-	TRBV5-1	TGCGCCAGCACCTGGGGCCCCGGGAGCAATGAGCAGTTCTTC	CASTWGPGSNEQFF
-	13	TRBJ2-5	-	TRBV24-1	TGTGCCACCAGTGCCCAGTCGGGGGAGACCCAGTACTTC	CATSAQSGETQYF
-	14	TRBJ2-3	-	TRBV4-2	TGTGCCAGCAGCCAAGGGGGGGGCGCAGATACGCAGTATTTT	CASSQGGGADTQYF
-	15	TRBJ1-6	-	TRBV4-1	TGCGCCAGCAGCCAAAACGCGGCCAACCTCTCACCCCTCCACTTT	CASSQNAANLSPLHF
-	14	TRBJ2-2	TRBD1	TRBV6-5	TGTGCCAGCAGCCGCAGGGGACAGACCGGGGAGCTGTTTTTT	CASSRRGQTGELFF
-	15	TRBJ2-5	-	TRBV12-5	TGTGCTAGTGGTTTGGTACAGACTACTCAAGAGACCCAGTACTTC	CASGLVQTTQETQYF
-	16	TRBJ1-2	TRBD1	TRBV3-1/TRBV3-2	TGTGCCAGCAGCCAAAGGGGGACAGGACCTAACTATGGCTACACCTTC	CASSQRGTGPNYGYTF
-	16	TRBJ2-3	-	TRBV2	TGTGCCAGCAGCTTCTTAGCCGGGGAACCCACAGATACGCAGTATTTT	CASSFLAGEPTDTQYF
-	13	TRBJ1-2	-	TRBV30	TGTGCCTGGAGTGTACGGGGGTCCTATGGCTACACCTTC	CAWSVRGSYGYTF
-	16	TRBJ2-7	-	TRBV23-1	TGCGCCAGCAGTCAATGGGCAGGGGCCAGCTCCTACGAGCAGTACTTC	CASSQWAGASSYEQYF
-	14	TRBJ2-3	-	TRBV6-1	TGTGCCAGCAGTGAAGATCTTACGGGAGATACGCAGTATTTT	CASSEDLTGDTQYF
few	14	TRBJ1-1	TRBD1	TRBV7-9	TGTGCCAGCAGCTTATCCGGACAGGGTGGTGAAGCTTTCTTT	CASSLSGQGGEAFF
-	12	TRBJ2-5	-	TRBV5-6	TGTGCCAGCAGCTTGTTGCGAGAGACCCAGTACTTC	CASSLLRETQYF
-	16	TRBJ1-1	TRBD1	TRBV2	TGTGCCAGCAGTGACGAATCGGGCAGGGGGGTCACTGAAGCTTTCTTT	CASSDESGRGVTEAFF
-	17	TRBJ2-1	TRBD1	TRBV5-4	TGTGCCAGCAGCACGTACCTCCGGGACAGGATAAACAATGAGCAGTTCTTC	CASSTYLRDRINNEQFF
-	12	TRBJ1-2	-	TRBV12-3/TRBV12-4	TGTGCCGGGCGTAAAGCTAACTATGGCTACACCTTC	CAGRKANYGYTF
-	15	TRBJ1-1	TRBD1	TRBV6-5	TGTGCCAGCAGGTGGACAGGGGCCAGGGACACTGAAGCTTTCTTT	CASRWTGARDTEAFF
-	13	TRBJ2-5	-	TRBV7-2	TGTGCCAGCAGCCTGAGCGTTCAAGAGACCCAGTACTTC	CASSLSVQETQYF